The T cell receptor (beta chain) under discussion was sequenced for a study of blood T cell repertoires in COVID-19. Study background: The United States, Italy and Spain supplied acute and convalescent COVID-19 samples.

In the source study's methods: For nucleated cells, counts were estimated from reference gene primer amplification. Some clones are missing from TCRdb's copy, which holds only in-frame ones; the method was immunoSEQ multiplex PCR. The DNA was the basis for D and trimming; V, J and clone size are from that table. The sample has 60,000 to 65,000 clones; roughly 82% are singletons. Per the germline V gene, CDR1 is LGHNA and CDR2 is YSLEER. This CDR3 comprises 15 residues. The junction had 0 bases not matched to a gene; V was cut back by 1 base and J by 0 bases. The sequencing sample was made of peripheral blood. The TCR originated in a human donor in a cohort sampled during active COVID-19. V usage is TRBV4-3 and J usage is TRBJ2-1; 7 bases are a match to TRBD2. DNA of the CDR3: TGCGCCAGCAGCCAAGCGGGGGGCTCCTACAATGAGCAGTTCTTC. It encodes CASSQAGGSYNEQFF.